Detailed here is one TCR beta chain. Its antigen is currently not known. Base-call qualities are not available, and no considerably larger clone is one nucleotide away. The sample belongs to a study of shared clonotypes between healthy human individuals (dated by TCRdb to about 2020). Concerning the study at large: Three men and two women, aged 18 to 49 years, made up the cohort. Per donor, three plates each were used for CD4 naive and CD4 memory, two for CD8 naive, and one for CD8 memory. Different laboratories and diverse techniques were used to prepare libraries and sequence TCR repertoires, to increase sequencing depth and limit assay-specific biases. Leukapheresis yielded between about 0.8 and 9.5 billion PBMCs per donor. To estimate repertoire size and how much clonotypes are shared between individuals, the study performed deep sequencing of blood TCR repertoires from a handful of healthy adults. Results and caveats for the whole study, not just this receptor: Naive subsets generally had larger estimated clonotype richness than memory subsets did. The small number of donors limited the genetic and exposure-history diversity represented. Higher generation probabilities were observed for clonotypes shared by all four sorted-subset donors than for non-shared clonotypes. Based on pairwise subsampling, the degree of clonotype sharing among donors was expected to be affected by sequencing depth. Even with the large sequencing depth, rarefaction of the sorted-subset datasets indicated that sequencing was incomplete. Sampling was limited to blood, and TCR repertoires in tissue likely differ from TCR repertoires in blood. Sharing across a handful of donors was observed for roughly 5.4% of naive CD4, 3.5% of naive CD8, over 2% of memory CD4, and approximately 0.41% of memory CD8 clonotypes.

The CDR3, from cysteine to phenylalanine, totals 12 residues. This entry keeps only the CDR3 DNA: 36 bases, framed from base 1. V is clipped by 6 bases and J by 2 bases, and the sequence between their germline boundaries is 11 bases long. According to the germline V gene, CDR1 reads SQVTM and CDR2 reads ANQGSEA. CD8 naive samples were obtained by positive selection for CCR7 among CD45RO-negative cells, yielding a CD45RA+CCR7+ population from which TemRA cells were excluded. The donors were healthy, HIV-negative adults who had no recently reported acute infections or vaccinations. Every donor was a Caucasian adult living in Nashville, Tennessee, USA. After blood collection by leukapheresis, PBMCs were isolated using Ficoll-Histopaque density gradient centrifugation and then cryopreserved in the vapor phase of liquid nitrogen. Analytical flow cytometry was used to check the purity and quantity of each magnetically sorted T cell population. Genomic DNA was isolated from every sorted fraction and measured by UV absorbance on a Nanodrop 2000c.

Using the deep immunoSEQ assay, TCR CDR3 regions were amplified from genomic DNA by multiplex PCR. For each cell subset, the extracted genomic DNA was distributed evenly across all wells of several immunoSEQ 96-well plates, and each plate served as one replicate. Each replicate PCR for sorted subsets received around 200 ng genomic DNA, equal to 28,000 or so T cell genomes. Purified libraries were measured with a Qubit 3.0 fluorometer, size-checked on a Bioanalyzer 2100, and measured again with the KAPA Library Quantification kit. Every immunoSEQ 96-well plate was sequenced on a dedicated single-read 150-cycle Illumina NextSeq 550 flow cell. Per the authors' processing: Because the immunoSEQ output held only junctional sequences and lacked quality scores, the filtering could not match the filtering applied to full-length reads. Sequences were annotated with PyIR, a Python wrapper for IgBLAST v1.9, and V/J genes and CDR3 were assigned using IMGT germline references. Any read was removed if the V/J assignment was weak (E-value above 1e-6), the CDR3 was missing, or the read contained stop codons, out-of-frame junctions, or ambiguous translated residues. V3J clonotypes were defined as sequences sharing an identical inferred V gene, J gene, and CDR3 amino acid sequence. Percentage overlap between repertoires was computed as shared unique clonotypes divided by the size of the smaller repertoire. RTK rarefaction, the Chao1 estimator, and Recon v2.1 estimates of unobserved clonotypes were used to assess repertoire richness. Generation probabilities for all TCRbeta clonotypes obtained by the gDNA method from several donors were computed using OLGA. TCRdb took this table from immuneACCESS and kept in-frame rearrangements with V and J called. Such tables lack part of the clones; where checked against another copy, unresolved V genes explain under half of the gap, and the rest is unexplained. The D gene and trimming were derived from the DNA, and the V and J assignments and clone size from that table. The sample includes about 2 million clones, with about 94% observed a single time. 1.2% of the sample rests with the top ten.

The chain couples TRBV29-1 to TRBJ2-7; the D gene cannot be named for sure. The TCR originated in a man aged 18-30 years in good health. The sample was naive CD8+ T cells sorted from blood. The cell subset or site label of this sample denotes: CD45RA+CCR7+. CDR3 region: CSVADITYEQYF. Here is the DNA: TGCAGCGTCGCCGACATTACCTACGAGCAGTACTTC.